This T cell receptor (beta chain) was documented in a study of T cells in Graves' hyperthyroidism and ophthalmopathy. The CDR3 spans 14 residues. V shed 8 bases, J shed 4 bases, and the junction held 7 bases outside the gene matches. Per the germline V gene, CDR1 is MNHNS and CDR2 is SASEGT. This clonotype was found many times. Criteria for exclusion of patients were uncontrolled infection, other autoimmune disease, pregnancy or lactation. Every diagnosis used clinical symptoms, serum thyroxine and TRAb, thyroid ultrasound and orbital computed tomography. PBMCs came from about 10 ml fresh peripheral blood. What was amplified from RNA transcripts were TCR beta CDR3 regions. An initial round of RT-PCR targeting the TCR CDR3 relied on the HTBI primer set. TCRdb reprocessed the multiplex PCR reads with MiXCR, giving one entry per CDR3 protein. The sample shows around 350,000 distinct CDR3 sequences, about 13% of them seen only once.

The chain is built from TRBV6-1 and TRBJ2-3; TRBD2 agrees at 9 bases. The origin of this receptor is a woman between 18 and 30 years old with Graves' hyperthyroidism. The sample was blood. CDR3 amino acids: CASVIAGASDTQYF. DNA of the CDR3: TGTGCCAGCGTAATAGCGGGAGCGTCAGATACGCAGTATTTT.